This T cell receptor (beta chain) was found in a study of cytomegalovirus exposure and HLA in healthy donors. Study findings and constraints: When analyzed later, a missense DCLRE1C variant was found to be linked to TCR beta V- and J-gene trimming. Per a later analysis, fewer than 20,000 TCR beta sequences showed association with HLA alleles at 0.05 false discovery rate. It was reportedly the case that the classifier diagnosed cytomegalovirus status with high specificity and sensitivity.

Concerning this clone itself: Antigen specificity is unknown.

The CDR3 runs to 16 residues. Germline values: CDR1 SEHNR, CDR2 FQNEAQ (reference sequence). Unmatched junction bases numbered 8, after V lost 3 bases and J lost 5 bases. PCR employed 60 Vbeta and 13 Jbeta primers. Assay: immunoSEQ multiplex PCR; the TCRdb copy retains only in-frame clones and omits some. The data contain some 140,000 clones, around 79% of them singletons. The chain employs TRBV7-9 and TRBJ2-5; 11 bases align to TRBD1. The sequence was obtained from a female donor in good health and CMV-seronegative. Sequencing was carried out using PBMCs. The CDR3 DNA reads TGTGCCAGCAGCTTTCCGGACAGGGGGCATTTGGAGACCCAGTACTTC. It codes for CASSFPDRGHLETQYF.